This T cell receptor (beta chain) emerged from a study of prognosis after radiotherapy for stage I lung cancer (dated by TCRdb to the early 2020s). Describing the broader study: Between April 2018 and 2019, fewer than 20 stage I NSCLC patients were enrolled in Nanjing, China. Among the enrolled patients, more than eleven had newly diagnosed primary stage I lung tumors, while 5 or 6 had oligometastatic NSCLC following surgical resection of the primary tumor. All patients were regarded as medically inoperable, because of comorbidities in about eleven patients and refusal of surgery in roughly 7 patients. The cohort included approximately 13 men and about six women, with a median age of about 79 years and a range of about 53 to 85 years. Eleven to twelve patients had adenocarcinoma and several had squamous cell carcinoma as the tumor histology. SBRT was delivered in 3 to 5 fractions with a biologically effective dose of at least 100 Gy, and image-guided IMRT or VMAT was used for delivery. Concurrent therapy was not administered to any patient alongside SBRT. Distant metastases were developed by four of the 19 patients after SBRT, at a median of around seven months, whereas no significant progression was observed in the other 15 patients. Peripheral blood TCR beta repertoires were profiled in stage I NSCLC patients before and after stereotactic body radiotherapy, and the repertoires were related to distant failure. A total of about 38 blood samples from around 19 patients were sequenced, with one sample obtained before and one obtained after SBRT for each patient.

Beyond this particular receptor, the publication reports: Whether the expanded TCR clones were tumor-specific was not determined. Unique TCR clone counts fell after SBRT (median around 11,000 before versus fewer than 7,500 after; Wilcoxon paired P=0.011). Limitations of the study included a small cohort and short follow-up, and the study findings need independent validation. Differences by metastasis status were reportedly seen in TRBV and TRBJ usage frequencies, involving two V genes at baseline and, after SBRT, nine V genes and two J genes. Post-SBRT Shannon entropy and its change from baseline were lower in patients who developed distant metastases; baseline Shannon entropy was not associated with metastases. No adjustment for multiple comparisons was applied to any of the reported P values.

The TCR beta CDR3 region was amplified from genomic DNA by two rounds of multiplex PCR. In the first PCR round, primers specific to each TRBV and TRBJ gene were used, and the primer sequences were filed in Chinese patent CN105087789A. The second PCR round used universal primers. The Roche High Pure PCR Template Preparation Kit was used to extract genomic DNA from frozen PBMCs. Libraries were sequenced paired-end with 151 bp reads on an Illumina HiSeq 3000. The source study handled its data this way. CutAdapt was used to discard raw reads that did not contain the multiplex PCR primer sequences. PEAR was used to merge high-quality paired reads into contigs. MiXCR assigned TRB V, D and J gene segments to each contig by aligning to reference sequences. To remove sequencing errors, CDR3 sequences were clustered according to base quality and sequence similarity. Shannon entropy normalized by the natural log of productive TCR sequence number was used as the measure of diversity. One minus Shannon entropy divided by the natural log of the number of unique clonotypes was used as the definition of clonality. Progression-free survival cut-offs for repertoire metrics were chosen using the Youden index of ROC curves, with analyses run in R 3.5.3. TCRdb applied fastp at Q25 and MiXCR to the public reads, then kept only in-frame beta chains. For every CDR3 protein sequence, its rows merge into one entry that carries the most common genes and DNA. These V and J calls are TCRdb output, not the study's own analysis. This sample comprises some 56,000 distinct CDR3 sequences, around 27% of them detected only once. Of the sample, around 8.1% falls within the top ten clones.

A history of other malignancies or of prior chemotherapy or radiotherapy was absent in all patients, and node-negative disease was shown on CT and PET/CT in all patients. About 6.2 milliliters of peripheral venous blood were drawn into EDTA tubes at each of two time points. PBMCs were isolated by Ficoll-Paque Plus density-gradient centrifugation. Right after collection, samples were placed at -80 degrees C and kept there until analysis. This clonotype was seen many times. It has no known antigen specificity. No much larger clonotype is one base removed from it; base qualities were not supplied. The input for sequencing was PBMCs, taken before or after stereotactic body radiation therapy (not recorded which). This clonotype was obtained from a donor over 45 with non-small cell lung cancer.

The sequence in DNA is TGTGCCAGCAGTGAGTCCCCGGGGGCCGGGGAGACCCAGTACTTC. Translated, this gives CASSESPGAGETQYF. The V and J genes are TRBV2 and TRBJ2-5; the D element could tentatively be TRBD1 or TRBD2, as 6 bases agree for each. The CDR3 runs 15 amino acids, cysteine and phenylalanine included. The DNA shown is the 45-base CDR3, in frame from base 1. The junction shows trimming of 3 bases on V and 5 bases on J, plus 16 bases between the germline ends. The CDR1 and CDR2 encoded by the germline V gene are SNHLY and FYNNEI.